This entry describes one TCR beta chain. This specimen belongs to a study of blood T cell repertoires in COVID-19. Libraries were prepared by immunoSEQ multiplex PCR; TCRdb keeps only in-frame clonotypes and omits some of them. The sample holds 130,000 or so clones, 70% to 85% seen once. The sequence came from a woman of 80 years or more with acute or convalescent COVID-19. Sequences were obtained from peripheral blood.

The CDR3 nucleotides read TGTGCCAGCAGCTTCTTCGACTCTCTCGGAAGGCAGCCCCAGCATTTT. This codes for CASSFFDSLGRQPQHF. The rearrangement joins TRBV5-6 to TRBJ1-5; D remains ambiguous. The CDR3 is 16 residues long. V was shortened by 2 bases and J by 7 bases, with 19 bases between the two germline ends. Germline assignment: CDR1 SGHDT and CDR2 YYEEEE.